This T cell receptor beta chain was sequenced in a study of regulatory T cells in long-lasting Graves disease. Time point denoted: newly diagnosed GD, antithyroid drugs for less than 3 months. The authors made the TCR library using RNA they extracted from PBMCs. Graves' disease diagnoses followed American Thyroid Association guidelines. Building of the TCR beta libraries involved iRepertoire HTBI primers and Arm-PCR of CDR3 regions. TCRdb re-analysed the multiplex PCR reads in MiXCR, keeping a single row per CDR3 protein. Among 540,000 or so distinct CDR3 sequences listed, roughly 14% were seen once. These data were also reused for a study on T cells in Graves' hyperthyroidism and ophthalmopathy. That work adds: Patients aged 18 to 65 with hyperthyroidism were newly diagnosed, with duration under 2 months. Appearing also in blood were most of the thyroid clonotypes expanded above 0.001. In validation, the model predicted ophthalmopathy. These predictions came a median roughly 6.5 months before onset.

The specimen was peripheral blood mononuclear cells (PBMCs), collected at new diagnosis, from a patient treated with antithyroid drugs. This TCR came from a man aged 25 to 40 with Graves disease.

CDR3 DNA: TGTGCTCTGGGTAATAACGGGCCTACGCAACTTGCTGGAAACACCATATATTTT. Translating gives CALGNNGPTQLAGNTIYF. The chain employs TRBV6-1 and TRBJ1-3; D is ambiguous. The CDR3 runs to 18 residues. The germline CDR1 and CDR2 sequences are MNHNS and SASEGT.